This note documents a single T cell receptor (beta chain) sequence. The source of the sample is a study of blood T cell repertoires in COVID-19. Across the whole study: T cells, B-cell-depleted T cells, or PBMCs supplied cDNA or gDNA.

Germline CDR1 and CDR2: SGHDT and YYEEEE. V lost 1 base and J lost 1, with 8 bases in between. CDR3 length: 14 amino acids. Measured with immunoSEQ multiplex PCR; TCRdb has only the in-frame clones, and not every one. Among hundreds of thousands of clones, around nine tenths were seen once, and the ten largest hold around a tenth. The study drew participants aged about 18 to 89 years from under 30 US areas. The sequence was obtained from a woman aged 40 to 55 who had recovered from COVID-19. Sequenced: PBMCs or T cells enriched from blood (not recorded which). This sequence joins TRBV5-6 and TRBJ2-5; D is ambiguous. The CDR3 region has the DNA TGTGCCAGCAGCTTGCCAGCGACCCAAGAGACCCAGTACTTC. Encoded protein: CASSLPATQETQYF. Supplemented by reference TRBV5-6 and TRBJ2-5, the full variable domain reads DAGVTQSPTHLIKTRGQQVTLRCSPKSGHDTVSWYQQALGQGPQFIFQYYEEEERQRGNFPDRFSGHQFPNYSSELNVNALLLGDSALYLCASSLPATQETQYFGPGTRLLVL.